The 19 T cell receptor beta chains below were found in one sample sequenced in a study of blood T cell repertoires in COVID-19. Measured with immunoSEQ multiplex PCR; TCRdb has only the in-frame clones, and not every one. The data hold over 400,000 clones, with roughly 88% observed a single time. The sequencing sample was made of peripheral blood. Receptor source: a human donor in a cohort sampled during active COVID-19.

This clone showed up just once. Here the CDR3 reads CASTLGARFSSGNTIYF. The CDR3 DNA is TGTGCCAGCACCCTGGGAGCGCGTTTCAGCTCTGGAAACACCATATATTTT. The rearrangement links TRBV28 to TRBJ1-3, with unresolved D. The CDR3 covers 17 residues. V dropped 7 bases and J dropped 0 bases, with 19 bases sitting between them. Germline-derived CDR1 and CDR2 are MDHEN and SYDVKM.

V usage is TRBV5-4 and J usage is TRBJ2-1; D possibly corresponds to TRBD2 (5 bases). Germline V gene lookup returns CDR1 SGHNT and CDR2 YYREEE (reference sequence). CDR3 length: 16 amino acids. V was shortened by 4 bases and J by 4 bases, with 18 bases between the two germline ends. The CDR3 loop is CASSPLGLAVYNEQFF. In DNA form, the CDR3 reads TGTGCCAGCAGCCCCCTCGGGCTAGCCGTTTACAATGAGCAGTTCTTC.

The chain recombines TRBV2 with TRBJ2-1; D perhaps matches TRBD2 (6 bases). Germline CDR1 SNHLY, CDR2 FYNNEI. This CDR3 has 14 amino acids. V lost 7 bases, J lost 3 bases, and 13 bases lay in between. The CDR3 sequence is CASTRESLYNEQFF. The DNA for the CDR3 is TGTGCCAGCACACGGGAGTCACTCTACAATGAGCAGTTCTTC.

This clone was recorded a few times. The chain recombines TRBV6-6 with TRBJ1-5; 12 bases agree with TRBD1. The germline V gene has CDR1 MNHNY and CDR2 SVGAGI (reference sequence). The CDR3 length is 19 residues. Unmatched junction bases numbered 13, after V lost 6 bases and J lost 1 base. The CDR3 here is CASSSRRGQGAGSNQPQHF. DNA for the CDR3: TGTGCCAGCAGCTCCCGGAGGGGACAGGGGGCAGGGAGCAATCAGCCCCAGCATTTT.

This clone was seen only a few times. V is TRBV6-5 and J is TRBJ2-7; a possible D gene is TRBD2 (6 bases). The CDR3 sequence is 11 residues long. Trimming took 7 bases from V and 4 from J, leaving 8 bases between them. Germline V gene data show CDR1 as MNHEY and CDR2 as SVGAGI. CDR3 nucleotide sequence: TGTGCCAGCAAACGGGGGTACGAGCAGTACTTC. Translation: CASKRGYEQYF.

This clone has only a few counts. J is TRBJ1-1 and V is TRBV14; D is possibly TRBD1 (6 bases). The CDR3 length is 16 residues. V lost 3 bases, J lost 10 bases, and 24 bases lay in between. The germline V gene has CDR1 SGHDN and CDR2 FVKESK. The CDR3 region has the DNA TGTGCCAGCAGCCATCGACTTCCGGGACACCACTTCCGAGCTTTCTTT. This translates into CASSHRLPGHHFRAFF.

V usage is TRBV19 and J usage is TRBJ2-3; tentatively, D is TRBD1 (7 bases). This CDR3 is 16 amino acids long. The germline V and J ends were trimmed by 8 bases and 0 bases, with 18 bases remaining between them. CDR1 is LNHDA and CDR2 is SQIVND in the germline V gene (reference sequence). CDR3 nucleotides: TGTGCCAGTTCGCGTAGGAGGGGGCCTAGCACAGATACGCAGTATTTT. Protein product: CASSRRRGPSTDTQYF.

The rearrangement joins TRBV29-1 to TRBJ1-2; a possible D gene is TRBD1 (5 bases). Germline CDR1 and CDR2: SQVTM and ANQGSEA. V dropped 1 base and J dropped 4 bases, with 13 bases sitting between them. The CDR3 runs 14 residues. CDR3 sequence reads: CSVEAGRATYGYTF. In nucleotides, the CDR3 is TGCAGCGTTGAAGCTGGCAGGGCCACCTATGGCTACACCTTC. Full variable domain (missing parts from reference TRBV29-1 and TRBJ1-2): SAVISQKPSRDICQRGTSLTIQCQVDSQVTMMFWYRQQPGQSLTLIATANQGSEATYESGFVIDKFPISRPNLTFSTLTVSNMSPEDSSIYLCSVEAGRATYGYTFGSGTRLTVV.

This clone came up once. This chain joins TRBV7-9 and TRBJ1-1; D might be TRBD1 (5 bases). The CDR3 totals 15 residues. Trimming took 5 bases from V and 8 from J, leaving 21 bases between them. The germline V gene encodes CDR1 SEHNR and CDR2 FQNEAQ (reference sequence). The CDR3 spells CASSQVVPGRSEAFF. DNA for the CDR3: TGTGCCAGCAGCCAGGTGGTCCCAGGGAGGTCAGAAGCTTTCTTT.

The chain combines TRBV2 with TRBJ1-1; 9 bases are a match to TRBD1. This CDR3 is built from 14 residues. Germline CDR1 and CDR2: SNHLY and FYNNEI. The CDR3 region has the DNA TGTGCTACGACCCGGGACAGGGTAAACACTGAAGCTTTCTTT. This sequence encodes CATTRDRVNTEAFF.

This chain joins TRBV7-9 and TRBJ2-3; 9 bases line up with TRBD1. Germline V gene lookup returns CDR1 SEHNR and CDR2 FQNEAQ (reference sequence). This CDR3 region has 16 residues. The ends lost 3 bases at V and 0 bases at J; junction bases unmatched: 4. The CDR3 here is CASSFSDRGSTDTQYF. The CDR3 DNA reads TGTGCCAGCAGCTTTTCCGACAGGGGGAGCACAGATACGCAGTATTTT.

This clone was detected only once. This chain connects TRBV19 to TRBJ1-5, with TRBD1 as a possible D gene (6 bases). V lost 3 bases and J 5 bases, leaving 8 bases between the germline ends. CDR3 length equals 13 residues. In germline, CDR1 is LNHDA, CDR2 SQIVND (reference sequence). In DNA, the CDR3 is TGTGCCAGTAGTATGGACAGAGATCAGCCCCAGCATTTT. This codes for CASSMDRDQPQHF. The full variable domain, completed using reference TRBV19 and TRBJ1-5, is DGGITQSPKYLFRKEGQNVTLSCEQNLNHDAMYWYRQDPGQGLRLIYYSQIVNDFQKGDIAEGYSVSREKKESFPLTVTSAQKNPTAFYLCASSMDRDQPQHFGDGTRLSIL.

The chain has TRBV28 and TRBJ2-5; D unclear. Trimming took off 6 bases at V and 4 bases at J, with 3 bases between the two ends. Germline-derived CDR1 and CDR2 are MDHEN and SYDVKM. This CDR3 comprises 10 residues. CDR3 sequence reads: CASSRETQYF. The DNA of the CDR3 is TGTGCCAGCAGCCGAGAGACCCAGTACTTC.

The V gene is TRBV5-6, the J gene TRBJ2-5; 10 bases align to TRBD2. Looked up from germline, CDR1 is SGHDT and CDR2 is YYEEEE. The ends lost 3 bases at V and 5 bases at J; junction bases unmatched: 10. CDR3 length equals 16 residues. In nucleotides, the CDR3 is TGTGCCAGCAGCTCAAGCGCTAGCGGGAGATTCGAGACCCAGTACTTC. Encoded protein: CASSSSASGRFETQYF.

This chain connects TRBV6-5 to TRBJ1-1; weak D call: TRBD1 (6 bases). Trimming took off 8 bases at V and 2 bases at J, with 18 bases between the two ends. The V gene's germline CDR1 is MNHEY and CDR2 SVGAGI. CDR3 size: 15 residues. The CDR3 region is CASCAGVVLNTEAFF. CDR3 bases: TGTGCCAGCTGCGCAGGGGTCGTGCTCAACACTGAAGCTTTCTTT.

The chain combines TRBV6-5 with TRBJ2-7; 13 bases are shared with TRBD2. Germline V CDR1 and CDR2: MNHEY, SVGAGI. The CDR3 has 13 amino acids. V lost 11 bases, J lost 2 bases, and 3 bases stayed unmatched. The CDR3 sequence: CAGGLAGTYEQYF. DNA for the CDR3: TGTGCCGGGGGACTAGCGGGGACCTACGAGCAGTACTTC.

The V call is TRBV3-1 (or the pseudogene TRBV3-2), the J call TRBJ2-1; TRBD2 aligns across 16 bases. Looked up from germline, CDR1 is LGHDT and CDR2 is YNNKEL (reference sequence). This CDR3 contains 18 residues. V dropped 4 bases and J dropped 8; count of bases not matched to a gene: 11. The CDR3 protein is CASSLQKGGLAGGHEQFF. The CDR3, as DNA: TGTGCCAGCAGCCTCCAAAAGGGGGGACTAGCGGGAGGGCATGAGCAGTTCTTC.

This chain joins TRBV2 and TRBJ1-6; the D gene is possibly TRBD1 (5 bases). The germline V gene has CDR1 SNHLY and CDR2 FYNNEI. The V end lost 7 bases, the J end lost 7 bases, and 17 bases lay between the germline ends. The CDR3 contains 15 residues. CDR3: CASILDNLENSPLHF. The CDR3, as DNA: TGTGCCAGCATCCTGGACAACCTAGAGAATTCACCCCTCCACTTT.

This chain joins TRBV7-3 and TRBJ2-1, with TRBD2 matching 8 bases. The CDR3 contains 15 residues. Germline V gene sequence: CDR1 SGHTA, CDR2 FQGTGA. J lost 9 bases, V lost 4 bases, and 11 bases had no gene match. DNA for the CDR3: TGTGCCAGCAGCTCCTTGAATAGCGGGATTACTGAGCAGTTCTTC. Residues: CASSSLNSGITEQFF.